The 10 T cell receptor beta chains given below trace back to one sample, sequenced in a study of blood T cell repertoires in COVID-19. Sequencing was performed with immunoSEQ multiplex PCR; in TCRdb, only in-frame clones are kept and a portion is missing. In the table there are over 250,000 clones, under 90% of which are singletons. The sample comprised PBMCs or T cells enriched from blood (not recorded which). Receptor source: a woman aged 60-75 years who had recovered from COVID-19.

The J gene is TRBJ1-6, the V gene TRBV7-3, with D possibly TRBD1 on 6 matching bases. Trimming shortened V by 1 base and J by 9 bases, and 22 bases separated the two germline ends. Germline lookup yields CDR1 SGHTA and CDR2 FQGTGA. This CDR3 contains 18 residues. The CDR3 DNA reads TGTGCCAGCAGCTTAAACCTCATCGTCCAGGGGTTTGGTTCACCCCTCCACTTT. It specifies CASSLNLIVQGFGSPLHF.

The chain couples TRBV28 to TRBJ1-2; 10 bases are shared with TRBD1. This CDR3 has 14 amino acids. Looked up from germline, CDR1 is MDHEN and CDR2 is SYDVKM. J gave up 2 bases and V 5 bases, and 2 bases lay outside the gene matches. The CDR3 is CASSKTGGNYGYTF. In nucleotides, the CDR3 is TGTGCCAGCAGTAAGACAGGGGGCAACTATGGCTACACCTTC.

The chain uses TRBV11-2 and TRBJ2-3, with a weak D call TRBD2 (6 bases). The CDR3 loop spans 13 amino acids. V was shortened by 5 bases and J by 2 bases, with 8 bases between the two germline ends. Per germline, CDR1 SGHAT and CDR2 FQNNGV. CDR3 in DNA: TGTGCCAGCAGCGCGGGGTTCACAGATACGCAGTATTTT. Translated, it gives CASSAGFTDTQYF.

This sequence joins TRBV11-2 and TRBJ2-2; D is undetermined. CDR1 is SGHAT, CDR2 FQNNGV, per germline. The CDR3 runs to 13 residues. Trimming stripped 1 base from V and 5 bases from J, with 5 bases between. The CDR3 spells CASSLVLTGELFF. The CDR3 DNA sequence: TGTGCCAGCAGCTTAGTATTGACCGGGGAGCTGTTTTTT.

This clone was picked up one time. The rearrangement joins TRBV6-5 to TRBJ2-7, with D tentatively TRBD2 (6 bases). Trimming took 5 bases from V and 3 from J, leaving 14 bases between them. Per germline, CDR1 MNHEY and CDR2 SVGAGI. There are 14 residues in the CDR3. Here the CDR3 DNA reads TGTGCCAGCAGTCAGGGCGGGAATCTCTACGAGCAGTACTTC. Residues: CASSQGGNLYEQYF.

In its sample, this clone was seen once. The V and J genes are TRBV6-5 and TRBJ2-1; TRBD1 might be the D (6 bases). Germline CDR1 is MNHEY and CDR2 is SVGAGI. V was shortened by 6 bases and J by 10 bases, with 22 bases between the two germline ends. This CDR3 is 15 amino acids long. The CDR3 DNA sequence: TGTGCCAGCAGCCCCCGTGGAGTGGGGGCAGGAGAGCAGTTCTTC. It yields the protein CASSPRGVGAGEQFF.

This chain joins TRBV11-2 and TRBJ2-7; 9 nucleotides align to TRBD1. V lost 6 bases to trimming and J lost 6 bases; unmatched junction nucleotides: 6. The CDR3 consists of 13 residues. Germline V gives CDR1 SGHAT, CDR2 FQNNGV. The CDR3 region has the DNA TGTGCCAGCAGGGAAAGGACAGGGGTCGAGCAGTACTTC. Residues: CASRERTGVEQYF. The full variable domain, rest sourced from reference TRBV11-2 and TRBJ2-7, is EAGVAQSPRYKIIEKRQSVAFWCNPISGHATLYWYQQILGQGPKLLIQFQNNGVVDDSQLPKDRFSAERLKGVDSTLKIQPAKLEDSAVYLCASRERTGVEQYFGPGTRLTVT.

The V and J genes are TRBV7-2 and TRBJ1-1; D is perhaps TRBD1 (5 bases). The V end was cut by 6 bases, the J end by 4 bases, with 12 bases between. Germline-derived CDR1 and CDR2 are SGHTA and FQGNSA. The CDR3 consists of 13 residues. The CDR3 DNA reads as TGTGCCAGCAGGGGGGGAGGGGCCACTGAAGCTTTCTTT. Translation: CASRGGGATEAFF.

Only one count was recorded for this clone. J is TRBJ1-2 and V is TRBV27, with D possibly matching TRBD1 (6 bases). V lost 3 bases and J 0 bases, leaving 8 bases between the germline ends. Germline-derived CDR1 and CDR2 are MNHEY and SMNVEV (reference sequence). The CDR3 loop spans 14 amino acids. Here the CDR3 reads CASSFQGPNYGYTF. CDR3 in DNA: TGTGCCAGCAGTTTTCAGGGGCCTAACTATGGCTACACCTTC.

This chain joins TRBV11-3 and TRBJ2-7, with D maybe TRBD2 (6 bases). Trimming stripped 2 bases from V and 7 bases from J, with 12 bases between. Germline-derived CDR1 and CDR2 are SGHNT and YENEEA. The CDR3 covers 13 residues. CDR3 nucleotide sequence: TGTGCCAGCAGCTTAAAGGCGGAGGGGGAGCAGTACTTC. Its protein product is CASSLKAEGEQYF.